The clone carrying this T cell receptor (beta chain) was picked up a small number of times. Antigen: not known. Germline CDR1 reads SGHTA; CDR2 reads FQGNSA. The CDR3 is 12 amino acids. Trimming removed 5 bases at V and 14 bases at J, with 16 bases between. RNA, once extracted, was reverse transcribed into cDNA for use as the sequencing template. Method: immunoSEQ multiplex PCR; TCRdb's copy keeps in-frame clones and lacks some. This repertoire shows about 88,000 clones, around 47% found once; its top ten account for 18%. Treatment described: oral pan-JAK inhibitor, 5-10 mg twice daily. This entry is derived from a study of CD8+ T cells in alopecia areata. About the study: Treated patients were dosed with oral tofacitinib, taking 5 to 10 mg twice daily. Overall study findings and caveats: Researchers report lesional scalp, most notably alopecia totalis/universalis, outstripped normal scalp in clonality. A great number of expanded lesional clones endured in scalp and blood during tofacitinib.

Source: CD8+ T cells sorted from blood, taken at week 24, from a patient treated with tofacitinib. This clonotype was obtained from a human donor with alopecia areata. V usage is TRBV7-2 and J usage is TRBJ2-1; D gene ambiguous. CDR3 residues: CASSLASAPEFF. The CDR3 region has the DNA TGTGCCAGCAGCCTCGCGAGCGCCCCGGAGTTCTTC.